Listed below are T cell receptor beta chains from one sample, sequenced in a study of blood T cell repertoires in COVID-19. TCRdb's copy holds only in-frame clones and misses some; the assay was immunoSEQ multiplex PCR. The sample gives about 160,000 clones, around 89% of which show up once; approximately 3% is in the top ten. Sequencing was carried out using peripheral blood. These receptors all come from a man aged 55 to 70 with acute or convalescent COVID-19. CDR3s include the opening cysteine and the closing phenylalanine or tryptophan. The D gene is left open where the match is weak. Clone size appears in some rows only: once, few, many, or a class for an expanded clone.

CDR3 DNA	CDR3 protein	V gene	CDR3 length	J gene	D gene	clone size
TGCAGCGTTGCAGGGCCCACTGAAGCTTTCTTT	CSVAGPTEAFF	TRBV29-1	11	TRBJ1-1	.	.
TGCGCCAGCAGTGAGCTTACAGGGGGCGCCAGGGGCGACACTGAAGCTTTCTTT	CASSELTGGARGDTEAFF	TRBV10-2	18	TRBJ1-1	TRBD1	.
TGTGCCAGCAGTTTACGGTTTGGTAGCAATCAGCCCCAGCATTTT	CASSLRFGSNQPQHF	TRBV27	15	TRBJ1-5	.	.
TGTGCCAGCAGCCCAGATAGCGGGGGGACGCAGTATTTT	CASSPDSGGTQYF	TRBV5-6	13	TRBJ2-3	TRBD2	once
TGTGCCAGCAGCTTTTCGGCAGGGAACACCGGGGAGCTGTTTTTT	CASSFSAGNTGELFF	TRBV7-8	15	TRBJ2-2	.	.
TGTGCCAGCAGCTTCGGAGTTGAGCAGTTCTTC	CASSFGVEQFF	TRBV7-6	11	TRBJ2-1	.	.
TGTGCCAGCAGCTTGGGGACAGGGGGGCCGTATAGCAATCAGCCCCAGCATTTT	CASSLGTGGPYSNQPQHF	TRBV5-5	18	TRBJ1-5	TRBD1	.
TGTGCCAGCAGTGACAATGGGAGGAATCTAAACACTGAAGCTTTCTTT	CASSDNGRNLNTEAFF	TRBV25-1	16	TRBJ1-1	.	.
TGTGCCAGCTCGCGCCCTGAATTGGTAAACATTCAGTACTTC	CASSRPELVNIQYF	TRBV21-1	14	TRBJ2-4	.	.
TGTGCCAGCAGCCTATCTCGGACAGGGCCAGACGGCTACACCTTC	CASSLSRTGPDGYTF	TRBV6-6	15	TRBJ1-2	TRBD1	.
TGCGCCAGCAGCTTGGGTACAGAAGCTCTTAATTCACCCCTCCACTTT	CASSLGTEALNSPLHF	TRBV5-1	16	TRBJ1-6	.	.
TGTGCCAGCAGTGGGACAGAACGAAACACCATATATTTT	CASSGTERNTIYF	TRBV2	13	TRBJ1-3	.	few
TGTGCCAGCAGCTACCTACCAGGATCGGGCAGGGACGAGCAGTACTTC	CASSYLPGSGRDEQYF	TRBV5-8	16	TRBJ2-7	.	.
TGTGCCAGCACCGAGGATGGGGGGATCAATGAGCAGTTCTTC	CASTEDGGINEQFF	TRBV6-5	14	TRBJ2-1	.	.
TGCGCCAGCAGTCGAGACCCTTCTGGGCTCTACGAGCAGTACTTC	CASSRDPSGLYEQYF	TRBV4-3	15	TRBJ2-7	.	.
TGTGCCAGCAGCCAAGGCCCAGGGGGACTTCAGCCCCAGCATTTT	CASSQGPGGLQPQHF	TRBV3-1/TRBV3-2	15	TRBJ1-5	TRBD1	few
TGCGCCAGCACCCGGGAACAGGGGCGACACACCGGGGAGCTGTTTTTT	CASTREQGRHTGELFF	TRBV5-1	16	TRBJ2-2	TRBD1	.
TGTGCCAGCAGTGACGGGGGGCCCAAGAACGAGCAGTACTTC	CASSDGGPKNEQYF	TRBV6-1	14	TRBJ2-7	.	.
TGCGCCAGCAGCCACCTACCGGGACAGGGCTCATCCTCTGGAAACACCATATATTTT	CASSHLPGQGSSSGNTIYF	TRBV4-1	19	TRBJ1-3	TRBD1	.
TGCGCCAGCAGCTTGGGGGGCCGGGGGACAGGGGCCGGCGAGCAGTACTTC	CASSLGGRGTGAGEQYF	TRBV5-1	17	TRBJ2-7	TRBD1	.
TGTGCCAGCTCACGACAAACAGGGGTTAGCACAGATACGCAGTATTTT	CASSRQTGVSTDTQYF	TRBV18	16	TRBJ2-3	TRBD1	.
TGTGCCAGCAGCGTAGTATCCGGAGATGCTGGAAACACCATATATTTT	CASSVVSGDAGNTIYF	TRBV9	16	TRBJ1-3	.	.
TGCGCCAGCAGCCAATGGCGGGGGGAAAAACTGTTTTTT	CASSQWRGEKLFF	TRBV4-1	13	TRBJ1-4	.	few
TGTGCCAGCAGCCGCCTAAAAATTCGCACTGAAGCTTTCTTT	CASSRLKIRTEAFF	TRBV3-1/TRBV3-2	14	TRBJ1-1	.	.
TGTGCCAGCAACGAATTTAGGGGATCACCCCTCCACTTT	CASNEFRGSPLHF	TRBV6-6	13	TRBJ1-6	.	.
TGTGCCAGCAGCCACTATTTAAAGTACGAGCAGTACTTC	CASSHYLKYEQYF	TRBV25-1	13	TRBJ2-7	.	.
TGCGCCAGCAGTGACCTGACAGGCGGTGGCACTGAAGCTTTCTTT	CASSDLTGGGTEAFF	TRBV10-1	15	TRBJ1-1	.	.
TGTGCCAGCAGCAAGCGAGTTATACCCGGGACAGGGGCCCCATATTCACCCCTCCACTTT	CASSKRVIPGTGAPYSPLHF	TRBV21-1	20	TRBJ1-6	.	once
TGCGCCAGCAGCCTACGACAGGGTCAGGACGAGCAGTACTTC	CASSLRQGQDEQYF	TRBV5-1	14	TRBJ2-7	TRBD1	few
TGTGCCAGCAGCTTGGGAGGGACAGGGGGCAGAGGTGAAGCTTTCTTT	CASSLGGTGGRGEAFF	TRBV5-4	16	TRBJ1-1	TRBD1	.
TGTGCCAGCAGCCGAGGGACAGGAGAATACAATGAGCAGTTCTTC	CASSRGTGEYNEQFF	TRBV9	15	TRBJ2-1	TRBD1	.
TGTGCCAGTAATGACAGGGGGCAAGGCTACACCTTC	CASNDRGQGYTF	TRBV19	12	TRBJ1-2	TRBD1	.
TGTGCCAGCTCACCACCGCAGGTATTGGGCTACACCTTC	CASSPPQVLGYTF	TRBV18	13	TRBJ1-2	.	.
TGTGCCAGCAGCCTGACAGGGACAGATACGCAGTATTTT	CASSLTGTDTQYF	TRBV5-4	13	TRBJ2-3	TRBD1	.
TGCAGTGCTAGTGAAGGGGGAGAAGGCAATGAGCAGTTCTTC	CSASEGGEGNEQFF	TRBV20-1	14	TRBJ2-1	.	few
TGTGCCAGCAGCTCAAGGGAGCTTGTGAACACCGGGGAGCTGTTTTTT	CASSSRELVNTGELFF	TRBV7-2	16	TRBJ2-2	.	.
TGTGCCAGCAGCCAGGCCGGGGGAAGGAAGGGCTACACCTTC	CASSQAGGRKGYTF	TRBV3-1/TRBV3-2	14	TRBJ1-2	.	.
TGCGCCAGCAGCCGCGGGGGGGCGTCCTACAATGAGCAGTTCTTC	CASSRGGASYNEQFF	TRBV5-1	15	TRBJ2-1	TRBD2	.
TGTGCCAGCAGGGGGACTAGCCGCACCAACCCCCAGCAGTACTTC	CASRGTSRTNPQQYF	TRBV2	15	TRBJ2-7	TRBD2	.
TGTGCCAGTATGAGACAGGGCTCTTCTGGTGAGCAGTACTTC	CASMRQGSSGEQYF	TRBV19	14	TRBJ2-7	TRBD1	few
TGTGCCAGCAGCTTAGTAACGGGTTTCGCTCATGAGCAGTTCTTC	CASSLVTGFAHEQFF	TRBV11-2	15	TRBJ2-1	.	few
TGTGCCAGCAGCTTGGATCGGGGGGCCTATGGCTACACCTTC	CASSLDRGAYGYTF	TRBV5-6	14	TRBJ1-2	.	.
TGCGCCAGCAGCAGGGGACAGGGAATACGCGGGGCCAACGTCCTGACTTTC	CASSRGQGIRGANVLTF	TRBV5-1	17	TRBJ2-6	TRBD1	.
TGTGCCAGTAGTCCAATTTGGGACAGAGGGGACCTGGACACTGAAGCTTTCTTT	CASSPIWDRGDLDTEAFF	TRBV19	18	TRBJ1-1	TRBD1	.
TGTGCCAGCAGCTGGACAGGGGGATCCACTGAAGCTTTCTTT	CASSWTGGSTEAFF	TRBV7-2	14	TRBJ1-1	TRBD1	many
TGTGCCAGCAGTTCTTCCTCGAAGGCGGGGGGGCGAGGGACCCAGTACTTC	CASSSSSKAGGRGTQYF	TRBV7-2	17	TRBJ2-5	TRBD2	.
TGTGCCAGCAGCTCCAGGGGCTGGATTCAGTACTTC	CASSSRGWIQYF	TRBV7-2	12	TRBJ2-4	.	.
TGTGCCAGCAGCGGGCTCCAGGGGGGTTCCTATGGCTACACCTTC	CASSGLQGGSYGYTF	TRBV9	15	TRBJ1-2	TRBD1	.
TGTGCCAGCAGTTATGGTATGGGCGATGGCTACACCTTC	CASSYGMGDGYTF	TRBV6-2/TRBV6-3	13	TRBJ1-2	.	.
TGTGCCAGCAGCTTAGCCAGGGAAGGGACTGAAGCTTTCTTT	CASSLAREGTEAFF	TRBV7-6	14	TRBJ1-1	.	.
TGTGCCAGCTCGTACGCGGGCACTGAAGCTTTCTTT	CASSYAGTEAFF	TRBV18	12	TRBJ1-1	.	few
TGTGCCAGCAGCCAAGATGGCAGAAATTCACCCCTCCACTTT	CASSQDGRNSPLHF	TRBV4-2	14	TRBJ1-6	.	.
TGTGCCAGCTCACCGGACACAGGAAGCTATGGCTACACCTTC	CASSPDTGSYGYTF	TRBV18	14	TRBJ1-2	.	few
TGTGCCAGCAGCGAACAGGGGGCGCTCGGCTACACCTTC	CASSEQGALGYTF	TRBV9	13	TRBJ1-2	TRBD1	.